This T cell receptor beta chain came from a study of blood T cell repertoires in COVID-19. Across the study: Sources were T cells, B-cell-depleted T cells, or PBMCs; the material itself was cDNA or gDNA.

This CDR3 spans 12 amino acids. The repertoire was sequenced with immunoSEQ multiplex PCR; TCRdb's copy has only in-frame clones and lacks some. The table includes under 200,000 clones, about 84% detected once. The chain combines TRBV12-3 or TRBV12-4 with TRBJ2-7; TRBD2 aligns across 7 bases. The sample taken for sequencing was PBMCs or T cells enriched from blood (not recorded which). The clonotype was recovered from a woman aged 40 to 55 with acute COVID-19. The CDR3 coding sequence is TGTGTTCGGTCAAGCGGGAAGTACGAGCAGTACTTC. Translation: CVRSSGKYEQYF.